This T cell receptor (beta chain) stems from a study of cytomegalovirus exposure and HLA in healthy donors. The PCR used 60 Vbeta and 13 Jbeta primers. Clones were read by immunoSEQ multiplex PCR, and TCRdb kept only the in-frame ones, dropping some. The sample shows more than 95,000 clones, roughly 80% of them seen only once. The J segment lost 4 bases and the V segment lost 11 bases, leaving 6 bases of the junction unmatched. The germline gives CDR1 MNHNS, CDR2 SASEGT. The CDR3 loop spans 12 amino acids. The sample comprised PBMCs. This TCR derives from a man aged 18 to 29 in good health and CMV-seropositive. The genes are TRBV6-1 and TRBJ2-3; 7 positions match TRBD2. For the CDR3, the DNA is TGTGCCGTCCGGGGGGTGGCAGATACGCAGTATTTT. This codes for CAVRGVADTQYF.